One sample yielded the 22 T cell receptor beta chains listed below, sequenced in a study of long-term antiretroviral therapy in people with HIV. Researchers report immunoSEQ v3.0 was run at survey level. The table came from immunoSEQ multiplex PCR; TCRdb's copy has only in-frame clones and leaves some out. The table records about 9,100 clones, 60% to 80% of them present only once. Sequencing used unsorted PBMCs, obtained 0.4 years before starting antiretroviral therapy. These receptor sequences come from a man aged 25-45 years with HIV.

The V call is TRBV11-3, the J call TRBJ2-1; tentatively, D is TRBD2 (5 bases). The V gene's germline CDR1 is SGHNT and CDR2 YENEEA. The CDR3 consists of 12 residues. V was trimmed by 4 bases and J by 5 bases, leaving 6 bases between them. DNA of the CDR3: TGTGCCAGCAGCTACGGGGACAATGAGCAGTTCTTC. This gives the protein CASSYGDNEQFF. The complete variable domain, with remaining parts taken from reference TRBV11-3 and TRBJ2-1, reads EAGVVQSPRYKIIEKKQPVAFWCNPISGHNTLYWYLQNLGQGPELLIRYENEEAVDDSQLPKDRFSAERLKGVDSTLKIQPAELGDSAVYLCASSYGDNEQFFGPGTRLTVL.

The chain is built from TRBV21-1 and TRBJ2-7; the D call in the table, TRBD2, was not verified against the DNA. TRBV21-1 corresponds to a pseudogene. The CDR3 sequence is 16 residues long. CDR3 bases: TGTGCCAGCAGCAGACACTCGGGAGCCCCGAAATACGAGCAGTACTTC. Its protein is CASSRHSGAPKYEQYF.

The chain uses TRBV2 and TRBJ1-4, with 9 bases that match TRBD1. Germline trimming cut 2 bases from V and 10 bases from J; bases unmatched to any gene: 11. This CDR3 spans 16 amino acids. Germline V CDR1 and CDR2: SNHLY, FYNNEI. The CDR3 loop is CASSELPGQGATKLFF. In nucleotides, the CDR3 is TGTGCCAGCAGTGAATTACCGGGACAGGGAGCGACAAAACTGTTTTTT.

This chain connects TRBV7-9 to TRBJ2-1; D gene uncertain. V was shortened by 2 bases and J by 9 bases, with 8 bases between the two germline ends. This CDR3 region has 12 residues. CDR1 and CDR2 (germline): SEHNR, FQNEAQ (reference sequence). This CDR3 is CASSLLLSEQFF. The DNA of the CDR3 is TGTGCCAGCAGCTTACTTCTTAGTGAGCAGTTCTTC.

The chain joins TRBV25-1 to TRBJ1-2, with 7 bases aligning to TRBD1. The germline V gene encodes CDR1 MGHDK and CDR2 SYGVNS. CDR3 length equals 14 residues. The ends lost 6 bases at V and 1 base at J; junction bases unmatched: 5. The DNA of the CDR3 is TGTGCCAGCAGGGACAGGACGGGTAACTATGGCTACACCTTC. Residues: CASRDRTGNYGYTF.

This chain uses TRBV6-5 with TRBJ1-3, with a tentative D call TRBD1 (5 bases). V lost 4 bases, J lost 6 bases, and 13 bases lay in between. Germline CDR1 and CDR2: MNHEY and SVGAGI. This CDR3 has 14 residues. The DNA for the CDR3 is TGTGCCAGCAGTTCCACCGGGACGATAAACACCATATATTTT. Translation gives CASSSTGTINTIYF.

DNA of the CDR3: TGTGCCAGCAGCCCCCTCCGGACAGGGGCCTACGAGCAGTACTTC. It translates to CASSPLRTGAYEQYF. V gene TRBV2 combines with J gene TRBJ2-5, with TRBD1 identical over 9 bases. The J call may be in error: the DNA end matches TRBJ2-7 better. Germline V gives CDR1 SNHLY, CDR2 FYNNEI. The CDR3 consists of 15 residues.

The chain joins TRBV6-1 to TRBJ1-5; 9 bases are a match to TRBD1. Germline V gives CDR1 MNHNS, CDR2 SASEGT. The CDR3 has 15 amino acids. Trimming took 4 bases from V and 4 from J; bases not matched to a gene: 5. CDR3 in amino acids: CASSGGQGMNQPQHF. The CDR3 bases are TGTGCCAGCAGTGGGGGACAGGGCATGAATCAGCCCCAGCATTTT.

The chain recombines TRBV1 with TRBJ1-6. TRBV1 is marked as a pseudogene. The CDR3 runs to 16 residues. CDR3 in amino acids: CTSSRPDGGNNSPLHF. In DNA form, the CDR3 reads TGCACCAGCAGCCGCCCGGACGGAGGAAATAATTCACCCCTCCACTTT.

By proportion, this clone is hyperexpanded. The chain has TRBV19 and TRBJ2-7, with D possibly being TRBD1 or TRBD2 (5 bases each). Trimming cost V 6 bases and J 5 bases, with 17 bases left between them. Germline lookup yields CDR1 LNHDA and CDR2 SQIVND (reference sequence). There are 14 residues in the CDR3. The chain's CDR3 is CASSWGRGLHEQYF. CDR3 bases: TGTGCCAGTAGCTGGGGACGTGGACTTCACGAGCAGTACTTC.

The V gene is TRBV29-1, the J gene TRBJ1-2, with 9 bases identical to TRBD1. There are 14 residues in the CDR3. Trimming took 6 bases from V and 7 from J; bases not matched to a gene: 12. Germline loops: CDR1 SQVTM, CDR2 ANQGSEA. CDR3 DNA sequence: TGCAGCGTGGTATGGACAGGGGTAGTGGGTGGCTACACCTTC. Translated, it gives CSVVWTGVVGGYTF.

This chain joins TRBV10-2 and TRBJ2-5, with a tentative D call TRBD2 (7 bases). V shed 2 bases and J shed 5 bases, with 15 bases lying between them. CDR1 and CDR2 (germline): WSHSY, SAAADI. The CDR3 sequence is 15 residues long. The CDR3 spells CASSESYGGPETQYF. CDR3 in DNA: TGCGCCAGCAGTGAGAGTTACGGGGGGCCGGAGACCCAGTACTTC.

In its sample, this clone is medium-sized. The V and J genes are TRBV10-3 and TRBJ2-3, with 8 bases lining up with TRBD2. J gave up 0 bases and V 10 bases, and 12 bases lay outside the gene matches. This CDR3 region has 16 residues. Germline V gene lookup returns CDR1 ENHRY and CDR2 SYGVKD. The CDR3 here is CATTRTASGSTDTQYF. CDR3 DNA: TGTGCCACCACAAGAACTGCTAGCGGGAGCACAGATACGCAGTATTTT.

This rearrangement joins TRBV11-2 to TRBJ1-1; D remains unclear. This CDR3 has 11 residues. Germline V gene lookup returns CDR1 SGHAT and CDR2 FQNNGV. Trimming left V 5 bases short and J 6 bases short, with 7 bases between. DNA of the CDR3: TGTGCCAGCAGCCCCGGGGCTGAAGCTTTCTTT. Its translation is CASSPGAEAFF.

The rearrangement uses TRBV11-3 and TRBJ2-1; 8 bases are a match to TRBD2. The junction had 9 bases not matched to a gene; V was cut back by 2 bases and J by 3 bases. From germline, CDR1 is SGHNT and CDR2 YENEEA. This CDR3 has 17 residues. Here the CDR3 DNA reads TGTGCCAGCAGCTTAAGTTCGTTTGCGGGAGGCTACAATGAGCAGTTCTTC. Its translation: CASSLSSFAGGYNEQFF.

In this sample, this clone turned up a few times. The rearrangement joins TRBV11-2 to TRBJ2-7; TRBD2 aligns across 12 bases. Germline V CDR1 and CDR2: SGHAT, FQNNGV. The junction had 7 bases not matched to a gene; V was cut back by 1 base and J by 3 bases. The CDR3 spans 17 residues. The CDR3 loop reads CASSLAPLAGGHYEQYF. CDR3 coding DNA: TGTGCCAGCAGCTTAGCTCCACTAGCGGGAGGCCACTACGAGCAGTACTTC. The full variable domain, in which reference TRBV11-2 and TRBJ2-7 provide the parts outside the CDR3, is EAGVAQSPRYKIIEKRQSVAFWCNPISGHATLYWYQQILGQGPKLLIQFQNNGVVDDSQLPKDRFSAERLKGVDSTLKIQPAKLEDSAVYLCASSLAPLAGGHYEQYFGPGTRLTVT.

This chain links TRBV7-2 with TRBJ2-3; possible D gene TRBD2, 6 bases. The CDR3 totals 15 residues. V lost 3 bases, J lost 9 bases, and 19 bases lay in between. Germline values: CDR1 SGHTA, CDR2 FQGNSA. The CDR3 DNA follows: TGTGCCAGCAGCTTGGCCCCCGGGACTTCGGGGACGCAGTATTTT. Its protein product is CASSLAPGTSGTQYF. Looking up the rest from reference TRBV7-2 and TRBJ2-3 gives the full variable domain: GAGVSQSPSNKVTEKGKDVELRCDPISGHTALYWYRQSLGQGLEFLIYFQGNSAPDKSGLPSDRFSAERTGGSVSTLTIQRTQQEDSAVYLCASSLAPGTSGTQYFGPGTRLTVL.

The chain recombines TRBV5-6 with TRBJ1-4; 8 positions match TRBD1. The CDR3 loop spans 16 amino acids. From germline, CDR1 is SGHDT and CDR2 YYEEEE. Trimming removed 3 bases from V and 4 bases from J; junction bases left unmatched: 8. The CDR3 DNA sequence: TGTGCCAGCAGCTCCCCCCGGACAGGGCATAATGAAAAACTGTTTTTT. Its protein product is CASSSPRTGHNEKLFF.

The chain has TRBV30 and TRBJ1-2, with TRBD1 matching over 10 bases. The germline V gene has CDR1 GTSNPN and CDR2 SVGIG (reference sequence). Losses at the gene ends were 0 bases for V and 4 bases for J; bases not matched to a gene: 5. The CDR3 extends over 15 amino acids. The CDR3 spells CAWSVLGTGVYGYTF. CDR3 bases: TGTGCCTGGAGTGTGTTAGGGACAGGGGTCTATGGCTACACCTTC.

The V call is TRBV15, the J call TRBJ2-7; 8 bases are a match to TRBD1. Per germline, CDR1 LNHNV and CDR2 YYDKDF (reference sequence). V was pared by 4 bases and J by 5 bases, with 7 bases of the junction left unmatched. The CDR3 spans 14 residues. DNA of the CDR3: TGTGCCACCAGCATTCGGACAGGGACGGACGAGCAGTACTTC. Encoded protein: CATSIRTGTDEQYF.

The CDR3 loop reads CASSWTGDQPQHF. The CDR3, as DNA: TGCGCCAGCAGCTGGACAGGGGATCAGCCCCAGCATTTT. The chain uses TRBV5-1 and TRBJ1-5, with TRBD1 matching 9 bases. V shed 3 bases, J shed 5 bases, and the junction held 0 bases outside the gene matches. The CDR3 contains 13 residues. CDR1 and CDR2 (germline): SGHRS, YFSETQ.

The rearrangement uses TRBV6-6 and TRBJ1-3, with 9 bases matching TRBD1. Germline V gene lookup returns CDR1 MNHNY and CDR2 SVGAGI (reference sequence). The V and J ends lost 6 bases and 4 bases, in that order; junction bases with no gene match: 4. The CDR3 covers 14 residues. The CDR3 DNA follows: TGTGCCAGCAGCGGGACAGGGTCAGGAAACACCATATATTTT. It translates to CASSGTGSGNTIYF.